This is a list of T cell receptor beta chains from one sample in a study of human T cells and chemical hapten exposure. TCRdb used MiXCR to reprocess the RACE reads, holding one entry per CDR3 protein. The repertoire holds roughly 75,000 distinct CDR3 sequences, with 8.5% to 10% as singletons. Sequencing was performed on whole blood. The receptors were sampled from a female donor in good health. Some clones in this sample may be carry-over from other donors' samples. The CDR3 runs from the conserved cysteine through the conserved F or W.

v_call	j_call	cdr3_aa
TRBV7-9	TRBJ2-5	CASSRGTGGSETQYF
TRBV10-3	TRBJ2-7	CAISEPQGALNEQYF
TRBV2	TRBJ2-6	CASSGDRAYNVLTF
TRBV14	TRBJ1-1	CASSQEAQGMNTEAFF
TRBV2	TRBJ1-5	CASSVQGFIGYQPQHF
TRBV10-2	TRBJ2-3	CASTWTRSTDTQYF
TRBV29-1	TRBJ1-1	CSVVRAGLNTEAFF
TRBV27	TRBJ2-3	CASSFNRGTDTQYF
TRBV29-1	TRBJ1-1	CSVVGTGGWAFF
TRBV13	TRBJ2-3	CASSLRASGDTDTQYF
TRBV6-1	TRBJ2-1	CASSETGLAGGEQFF
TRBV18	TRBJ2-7	CASSPRQGHRYEQYF
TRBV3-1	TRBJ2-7	CASSPSVSYEQYF
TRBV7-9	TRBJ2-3	CASSYSTDTQYF
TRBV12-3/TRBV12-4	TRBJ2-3	CASSLTRRQDGTDTQYF
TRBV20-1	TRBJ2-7	CSARVSAYEQYF
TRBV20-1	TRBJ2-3	CSARVGGSTDTQYF
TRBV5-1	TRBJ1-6	CASSLDGGGLSNSPLHF
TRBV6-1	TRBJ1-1	CASSEAGARITEAFF
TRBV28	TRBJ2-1	CASRADLRYNEQFF
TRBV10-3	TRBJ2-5	CAISEPEGRQETQYF
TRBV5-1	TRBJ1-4	CASSEQGAKSEKLFF
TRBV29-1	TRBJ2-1	CSVEGRYNEQFF
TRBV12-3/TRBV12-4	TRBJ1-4	CASSPGTLRNEKLFF
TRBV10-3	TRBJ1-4	CAISESEDDATNEKLFF
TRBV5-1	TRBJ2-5	CASTGLALETQYF
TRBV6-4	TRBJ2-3	CASSEGSEATDTQYF
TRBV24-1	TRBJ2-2	CATEQNTGELFF
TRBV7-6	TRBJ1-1	CASSPDGGMAFF
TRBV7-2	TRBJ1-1	CASTVRHQAFF
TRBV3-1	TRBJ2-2	CASSAPRTWELFF
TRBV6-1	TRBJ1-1	CASSEQGTETEAFF
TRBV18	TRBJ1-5	CASSQGVGPQHF
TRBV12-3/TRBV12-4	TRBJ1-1	CANSRGNTEAFF
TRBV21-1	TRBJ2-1	CASSKAPGQPYNEQFF
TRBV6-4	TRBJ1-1	CASPYATNTEAFF
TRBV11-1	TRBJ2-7	CASSLAYPGVEQYF
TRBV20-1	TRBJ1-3	CSAPARGNTIYF
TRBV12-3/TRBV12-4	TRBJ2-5	CASSSPRTGVLGETQYF
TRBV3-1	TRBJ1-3	CASSQEGQAISGNTIYF
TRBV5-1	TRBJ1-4	CASSSDITYADEKLFF
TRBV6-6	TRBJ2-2	CASSQSLGGTGELFF
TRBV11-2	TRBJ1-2	CASSLDSGGANYGYTF
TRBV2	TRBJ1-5	CASSGELGNQPQHF
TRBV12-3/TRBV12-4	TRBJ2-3	CASSWSYTQYF
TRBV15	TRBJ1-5	CATSRGGGNQPQHF
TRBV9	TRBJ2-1	CASSETFGTSGGASWVPEQFF
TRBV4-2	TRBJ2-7	CASSHSETTSGYEQYF
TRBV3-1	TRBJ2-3	CASSQFWVEDTQYF
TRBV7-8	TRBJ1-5	CASSADGLSPTYSNQPQHF
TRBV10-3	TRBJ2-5	CAISPTGPETQYF
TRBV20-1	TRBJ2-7	CSARKQDTYEQYF
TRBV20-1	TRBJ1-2	CSASGDREFYGYTF
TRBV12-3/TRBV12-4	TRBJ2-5	CASSLMGGGQGGTQYF
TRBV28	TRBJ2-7	CASSFYPYEQYF
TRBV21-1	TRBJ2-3	CASSRKPGGDTQYF
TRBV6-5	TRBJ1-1	CASSSAGEAFF
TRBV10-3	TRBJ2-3	CAIRGGYRTGSDTQYF
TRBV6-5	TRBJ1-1	CASIRGTEAFF
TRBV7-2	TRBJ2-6	CASSGARRANVLTF